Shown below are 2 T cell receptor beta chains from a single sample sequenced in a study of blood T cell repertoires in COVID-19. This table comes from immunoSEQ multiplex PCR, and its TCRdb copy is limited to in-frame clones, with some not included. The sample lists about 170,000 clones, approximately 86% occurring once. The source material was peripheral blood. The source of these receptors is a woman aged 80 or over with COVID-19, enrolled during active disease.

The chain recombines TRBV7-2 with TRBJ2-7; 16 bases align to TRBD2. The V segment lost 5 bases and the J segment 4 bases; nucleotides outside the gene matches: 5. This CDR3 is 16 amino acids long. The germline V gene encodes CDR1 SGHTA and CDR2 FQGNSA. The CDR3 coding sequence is TGTGCCAGCAGCGGGCCGGGACTAGCGGGAGGGTACGAGCAGTACTTC. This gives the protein CASSGPGLAGGYEQYF.

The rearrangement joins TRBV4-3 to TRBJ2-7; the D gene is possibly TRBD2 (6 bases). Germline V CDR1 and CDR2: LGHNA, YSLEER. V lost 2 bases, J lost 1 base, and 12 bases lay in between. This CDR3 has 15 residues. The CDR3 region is CASSQYSGPSYEQYF. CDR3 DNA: TGCGCCAGCAGCCAATATAGCGGACCGTCCTACGAGCAGTACTTC.